The 6 T cell receptor beta chains presented below share a single source sample, sequenced in a study of neurological immune-mediated disorders. TCRdb ran MiXCR on the 5' RACE reads and lists one entry per CDR3 protein. The profile shows more than 70,000 distinct CDR3 sequences, about a sixth of them singletons. Sequenced material: PBMCs. Every receptor here comes from a woman aged 40 to 50 in good health.

This clonotype was recorded a few times. The J gene is TRBJ2-5, the V gene TRBV20-1, with D unresolved. This CDR3 comprises 12 residues. Germline-derived CDR1 and CDR2 are DFQATT and SNEGSKA (reference sequence). V was clipped by 2 bases and J by 4 bases, with 8 bases between them. CDR3 amino acids: CSARTAGETQYF. The CDR3 region has the DNA TGCAGTGCTAGAACGGCAGGAGAGACCCAGTACTTC.

This clonotype has ten or more counts. The chain carries TRBV20-1 and TRBJ1-2; D is uncertain. The V gene's germline CDR1 is DFQATT and CDR2 SNEGSKA (reference sequence). This CDR3 has 13 amino acids. Deletions cut 6 bases from V and 6 bases from J, with 17 bases between. Written as DNA, the CDR3 is TGCAGTGCGCCCGCGGGTATGAAAAATGGCTACACCTTC. Translated: CSAPAGMKNGYTF.

This clonotype showed up many times. This sequence joins TRBV20-1 and TRBJ2-5; D possibly matches TRBD1 or TRBD2 (5 bases each). The CDR3 contains 15 residues. Germline-derived CDR1 and CDR2 are DFQATT and SNEGSKA (reference sequence). Trimming took off 6 bases at V and 5 bases at J, with 22 bases between the two ends. The CDR3 nucleotides read TGCAGTGCATCCCCGGTCGGGACGGTGGGTGAGACCCAGTACTTC. Protein sequence: CSASPVGTVGETQYF.

The chain couples TRBV11-3 to TRBJ1-1; D is unresolved. Deletions cut 5 bases from V and 4 bases from J, with 11 bases between. The CDR3 runs to 13 residues. From germline, CDR1 is SGHNT and CDR2 YENEEA. CDR3 amino acids: CASSPGPTTEAFF. In DNA, the CDR3 is TGTGCCAGCAGCCCCGGACCGACCACTGAAGCTTTCTTT. Full variable domain (missing parts from reference TRBV11-3 and TRBJ1-1): EAGVVQSPRYKIIEKKQPVAFWCNPISGHNTLYWYLQNLGQGPELLIRYENEEAVDDSQLPKDRFSAERLKGVDSTLKIQPAELGDSAVYLCASSPGPTTEAFFGQGTRLTVV.

The sample holds many counts of this clonotype. V is TRBV20-1 and J is TRBJ1-5; D is unresolved. The V end lost 0 bases, the J end lost 1 base, and 7 bases lay between the germline ends. The V gene's germline CDR1 is DFQATT and CDR2 SNEGSKA (reference sequence). The CDR3 has 14 residues. CDR3 sequence: CSARDVQSNQPQHF. CDR3 sequence (DNA): TGCAGTGCTAGAGATGTACAGAGCAATCAGCCCCAGCATTTT.

Many counts were recorded for this clonotype. The J gene is TRBJ2-2, the V gene TRBV6-1, with D unresolved. Trimming took 3 bases from V and 5 from J, leaving 10 bases between them. CDR1 and CDR2 from the germline V gene are MNHNS and SASEGT. The CDR3 is 14 amino acids. CDR3 sequence (DNA): TGTGCCAGCAGTGACTTCCGGTGGACCGGGGAGCTGTTTTTT. Residues: CASSDFRWTGELFF.